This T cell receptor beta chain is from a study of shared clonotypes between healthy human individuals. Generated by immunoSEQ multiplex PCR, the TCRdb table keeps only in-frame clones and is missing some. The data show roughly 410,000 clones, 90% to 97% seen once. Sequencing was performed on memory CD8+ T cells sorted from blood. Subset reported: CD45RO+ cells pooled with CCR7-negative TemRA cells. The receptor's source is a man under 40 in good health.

Here the CDR3 reads CASSLVTGGQGNEQYF. CDR3 in DNA: TGTGCCAGCAGCTTAGTAACAGGGGGCCAAGGTAACGAGCAGTACTTC. The rearrangement joins TRBV7-9 to TRBJ2-7, with TRBD1 identical over 9 bases. The CDR3 covers 16 residues. V lost 1 base to trimming and J lost 5 bases; unmatched junction nucleotides: 9. Per the germline V gene, CDR1 is SEHNR and CDR2 is FQNEAQ (reference sequence).